Listed below are T cell receptor beta chains from one sample, sequenced in a study of regulatory T cells in long-lasting Graves disease. TCRdb redid the calling of the multiplex PCR reads with MiXCR, one entry per CDR3 protein. The sample has around 500,000 distinct CDR3 sequences; about 11% are singletons. These data were also reused for a study on T cells in Graves' hyperthyroidism and ophthalmopathy.

The sequences come from peripheral blood mononuclear cells (PBMCs), collected at new diagnosis, from a patient treated with antithyroid drugs. The source of these receptors is a young woman with Graves disease. CDR3s include the opening cysteine and the closing phenylalanine or tryptophan. The D gene is left open where the match is weak. Size values are once, few and many counts, or a class for expanded clones, and some rows have none.

clone_size j_call v_call d_call cdr3_aa cdr3_nt
many TRBJ2-1 TRBV20-1 . CSARDRANEQFF TGCAGTGCTAGAGATCGGGCTAATGAGCAGTTCTTC
many TRBJ1-2 TRBV14 . CASSQGLAGSGYTF TGTGCCAGCAGCCAAGGACTTGCGGGGTCTGGCTACACCTTC
many TRBJ1-1 TRBV24-1 . CATSDFGQTEAFF TGTGCCACCAGTGATTTTGGACAGACTGAAGCTTTCTTT
many TRBJ2-1 TRBV12-3/TRBV12-4 TRBD2 CASSLYSGRGDEQFF TGTGCCAGCAGTTTATATAGTGGGAGGGGAGATGAGCAGTTCTTC
many TRBJ1-1 TRBV4-1 . CASSPSRSLSTEAFF TGCGCCAGCAGCCCCTCTCGGAGCCTGAGCACTGAAGCTTTCTTT
many TRBJ2-1 TRBV6-1 TRBD1 CASRKSNRGQDEQFF TGTGCCAGTCGGAAGTCGAACAGGGGGCAGGATGAGCAGTTCTTC
many TRBJ1-1 TRBV20-1 . CSARGEQGYTEAFF TGCAGTGCTAGGGGGGAGCAAGGATACACTGAAGCTTTCTTT
many TRBJ2-5 TRBV11-3 . CASSFPKYQETQYF TGTGCCAGCAGCTTCCCGAAGTACCAAGAGACCCAGTACTTC
many TRBJ2-1 TRBV2 . CASKGRGRDNEQFF TGTGCCAGCAAGGGCAGGGGAAGGGACAATGAGCAGTTCTTC
. TRBJ2-1 TRBV20-1 TRBD1 CSARVPDRSAYNEQFF TGCAGTGCTAGGGTTCCGGACAGGTCTGCCTACAATGAGCAGTTCTTC
many TRBJ1-5 TRBV12-3/TRBV12-4 TRBD1 CASSFGQGGQPQHF TGTGCCAGCAGTTTCGGACAGGGGGGTCAGCCCCAGCATTTT
. TRBJ1-2 TRBV28 . CATNIRVGAPRNYGYTF TGTGCCACAAACATCAGGGTGGGGGCGCCGAGGAACTATGGCTACACCTTC
many TRBJ1-2 TRBV6-1 TRBD1 CASSAAGQIGYTF TGTGCCAGCAGTGCAGCGGGACAGATCGGCTACACCTTC
many TRBJ2-4 TRBV28 . CASSISRDAAKDIQYF TGTGCCAGCAGTATAAGCAGGGATGCGGCCAAAGACATTCAGTACTTC
. TRBJ2-7 TRBV11-3 . CASSLVAESYEQYF TGTGCCAGCAGCTTGGTGGCGGAATCCTACGAGCAGTACTTC
many TRBJ1-2 TRBV18 . CASSPNIPGHQSRYGYTF TGTGCCAGCTCACCTAACATCCCGGGACACCAGTCCCGCTATGGCTACACCTTC
few TRBJ2-7 TRBV4-3 . CASSQDLSSTSYEQYF TGCGCCAGCAGCCAAGATCTTAGTAGCACGTCCTACGAGCAGTACTTC
. TRBJ2-4 TRBV4-2 . CASSQVGPRRNIQYF TGTGCCAGCAGCCAAGTCGGGCCCAGGCGAAACATTCAGTACTTC
many TRBJ1-5 TRBV6-2/TRBV6-3 TRBD1 CASSATGFGQPQHF TGTGCCAGCAGTGCGACAGGGTTTGGTCAGCCCCAGCATTTT
many TRBJ2-1 TRBV7-9 TRBD1 CASSDTGTGDSNEQFF TGTGCCAGCAGCGACACCGGGACAGGGGACTCCAATGAGCAGTTCTTC
many TRBJ2-3 TRBV19 . CASSIETTGTDTQYF TGTGCCAGTAGTATAGAGACAACGGGCACAGATACGCAGTATTTT
many TRBJ2-5 TRBV12-3/TRBV12-4 . CASSLRRQQETQYF TGTGCCAGCAGTTTACGGCGACAGCAAGAGACCCAGTACTTC
many TRBJ2-7 TRBV12-5 TRBD2 CASGLTSGRAVYEQYF TGTGCTAGTGGTTTGACTAGCGGGAGGGCCGTCTACGAGCAGTACTTC
many TRBJ1-1 TRBV6-1 . CASSENGGRANTEAFF TGTGCCAGCAGTGAAAATGGGGGCAGAGCGAACACTGAAGCTTTCTTT
. TRBJ2-3 TRBV11-2 TRBD2 CASSLYGGGTDTQYF TGTGCCAGCAGCTTATATGGGGGGGGCACAGATACGCAGTATTTT
many TRBJ2-1 TRBV6-5 . CASSFRLGAAEQFF TGTGCCAGCAGTTTCAGACTGGGAGCGGCGGAGCAGTTCTTC